This TCR beta chain was profiled in a study of control samples from healthy donors and cancer patients. TCRdb keeps only in-frame clones here, not all; method: immunoSEQ multiplex PCR. The sample carries 400,000 to 500,000 clones, around 90% recorded once. The sample was PBMCs. The source of this sequence is a man in his forties or fifties with head and neck cancer.

CDR3 in amino acids: CASTPGINQPQHF. CDR3 DNA sequence: TGTGCCAGCACCCCGGGTATAAATCAGCCCCAGCATTTT. This rearrangement joins TRBV27 to TRBJ1-5; no definite D call. The V and J ends lost 7 bases and 4 bases respectively, with 11 bases between them. The germline V gene encodes CDR1 MNHEY and CDR2 SMNVEV (reference sequence). The CDR3 runs to 13 residues.